Following are 25 T cell receptor beta chains from one sample sequenced in a study of blood T cell repertoires in COVID-19. Here immunoSEQ multiplex PCR was the method, and the copy in TCRdb shows in-frame clones only, minus some. The sample lists 80,000 or so clones, over 70% occurring once. The sequencing input was peripheral blood. These receptors originate from a man older than 75 with acute or convalescent COVID-19.

There are a few counts of this clone. The V gene is TRBV6-5, the J gene TRBJ1-1, with TRBD1 matching 7 bases. The V gene end was trimmed by 6 bases and the J gene end by 3 bases; junction bases not matched to a gene: 4. The CDR3 consists of 13 residues. Germline assignment: CDR1 MNHEY and CDR2 SVGAGI. The CDR3 sequence: CASRGGQYTEAFF. For the CDR3, the DNA is TGTGCCAGCAGAGGGGGACAGTACACTGAAGCTTTCTTT.

V gene TRBV19 combines with J gene TRBJ2-7; D is perhaps TRBD2 (5 bases). Germline V gene sequence: CDR1 LNHDA, CDR2 SQIVND (reference sequence). The CDR3 length is 13 residues. V dropped 5 bases and J dropped 5 bases, with 13 bases sitting between them. CDR3 DNA sequence: TGTGCCAGTAGTGGAAACGGAGGCCACGAGCAGTACTTC. It specifies CASSGNGGHEQYF.

The CDR3 region is CASSLGTGDNIQYF. CDR3 bases: TGTGCCAGCAGCTTGGGGACAGGGGACAACATTCAGTACTTC. This chain joins TRBV7-9 and TRBJ2-4, with TRBD1 matching 10 bases. This CDR3 comprises 14 residues. The ends lost 3 bases at V and 7 bases at J; junction bases unmatched: 3. Germline V gives CDR1 SEHNR, CDR2 FQNEAQ (reference sequence).

The J gene is TRBJ2-1, the V gene TRBV9; TRBD2 agrees at 12 bases. Germline V gives CDR1 SGDLS, CDR2 YYNGEE. The CDR3 contains 18 residues. With V trimmed by 0 bases and J by 7 bases, 11 bases remained unmatched. The CDR3 sequence: CASSVGASGGAQLNEQFF. In DNA, the CDR3 is TGTGCCAGCAGCGTAGGGGCTAGCGGGGGGGCCCAATTGAATGAGCAGTTCTTC.

The CDR3 DNA is TGTGCCAGCAGCCAACACTCCGGGGGGACAGGGGACATGAACACTGAAGCTTTCTTT. Protein product: CASSQHSGGTGDMNTEAFF. V usage is TRBV3-1 (or the pseudogene TRBV3-2) and J usage is TRBJ1-1, with 10 bases lining up with TRBD1. The CDR3 is 19 amino acids. The V gene's germline CDR1 is LGHDT and CDR2 YNNKEL (reference sequence). V lost 2 bases and J lost 0; bases outside the gene matches: 12.

This chain links TRBV5-6 with TRBJ1-2, with D perhaps TRBD1 (5 bases). The CDR3 runs to 17 residues. Germline V CDR1 and CDR2: SGHDT, YYEEEE. V dropped 2 bases and J dropped 1 base, with 18 bases sitting between them. CDR3 nucleotide sequence: TGTGCCAGCAGCTTAGCCGGGGGTGAACTTATTAACTATGGCTACACCTTC. Its translation is CASSLAGGELINYGYTF.

This chain joins TRBV6-1 and TRBJ2-1, with a tentative D call TRBD2 (5 bases). There are 15 residues in the CDR3. CDR1 MNHNS and CDR2 SASEGT come from the germline V gene. Trimming took off 0 bases at V and 0 bases at J, with 6 bases between the two ends. CDR3 protein: CASSEAGSSYNEQFF. DNA for the CDR3: TGTGCCAGCAGTGAAGCAGGGAGCTCCTACAATGAGCAGTTCTTC.

This sequence joins TRBV18 and TRBJ1-2, with 9 nucleotides matching TRBD1. There are 15 residues in the CDR3. CDR1 KGHSH and CDR2 LQKENI come from the germline V gene. V shed 5 bases and J 3 bases; nucleotides not matched to a gene: 7. The CDR3 spells CASSRTGGRDYGYTF. Written as DNA, the CDR3 is TGTGCCAGCTCAAGAACAGGGGGCAGGGACTATGGCTACACCTTC.

The chain employs TRBV9 and TRBJ2-2, with 8 nucleotides matching TRBD1. Germline values: CDR1 SGDLS, CDR2 YYNGEE. This CDR3 is built from 16 residues. Germline trimming cut 3 bases from V and 1 base from J; bases unmatched to any gene: 5. The DNA of the CDR3 is TGTGCCAGCAGCGAACCGGGACAGGTGAACACCGGGGAGCTGTTTTTT. Amino acids: CASSEPGQVNTGELFF.

This chain uses TRBV6-5 with TRBJ2-7; 10 bases agree with TRBD1. Germline values: CDR1 MNHEY, CDR2 SVGAGI. Trimming took 6 bases from V and 4 from J; bases not matched to a gene: 9. The CDR3 has 15 amino acids. The chain's CDR3 is CASRAGTGESYEQYF. Here the CDR3 DNA reads TGTGCCAGCAGGGCTGGGACAGGGGAATCTTACGAGCAGTACTTC.

This chain links TRBV27 with TRBJ1-5; the D is unclear. With 2 bases removed from V and 4 bases from J, the gap between germline ends came to 12 bases. Per germline, CDR1 MNHEY and CDR2 SMNVEV (reference sequence). The CDR3 extends over 15 amino acids. The CDR3 reads CASSLTSGSNQPQHF. CDR3 DNA: TGTGCCAGCAGTTTAACGTCCGGGTCAAATCAGCCCCAGCATTTT.

This clone was seen just once. The chain links TRBV3-1 (or the pseudogene TRBV3-2) to TRBJ1-1, with a possible D match to TRBD1 (5 bases). Germline V gene data show CDR1 as LGHDT and CDR2 as YNNKEL (reference sequence). The CDR3 is 13 residues long. Trimming took 1 base from V and 3 from J, leaving 6 bases between them. The CDR3 loop is CASSQGGDTEAFF. In nucleotides, the CDR3 is TGTGCCAGCAGCCAAGGGGGCGACACTGAAGCTTTCTTT.

This clone was detected a few times. This sample also contains other DNA sequences that code for the same CDR3. V gene TRBV7-9 combines with J gene TRBJ2-7, with TRBD2 matching 11 bases. The CDR3 contains 14 residues. Germline CDR1 is SEHNR and CDR2 is FQNEAQ (reference sequence). V lost 6 bases and J lost 4; bases outside the gene matches: 5. The CDR3 protein is CASSFSGGDYEQYF. The DNA of the CDR3 is TGTGCCAGCAGTTTTAGCGGGGGGGATTACGAGCAGTACTTC.

The J gene is TRBJ2-1, the V gene TRBV6-6; 9 positions match TRBD1. CDR3 size: 12 residues. With V trimmed by 11 bases and J by 9 bases, 8 bases remained unmatched. Per germline, CDR1 MNHNY and CDR2 SVGAGI (reference sequence). CDR3 in DNA: TGTGCCTCCCGGGACAGGGAGGGTGAGCAGTTCTTC. It specifies CASRDREGEQFF.

The chain has TRBV6-5 and TRBJ1-3, with TRBD1 as a possible D gene (6 bases). Germline CDR1 is MNHEY and CDR2 is SVGAGI. CDR3 length: 15 residues. With 5 bases removed from V and 0 bases from J, the gap between germline ends came to 11 bases. CDR3 protein: CASSTRTVSGNTIYF. The CDR3 DNA follows: TGTGCCAGCAGTACCCGGACAGTCTCTGGAAACACCATATATTTT.

The rearrangement links TRBV3-1 (or the pseudogene TRBV3-2) to TRBJ2-2; the match to TRBD2 covers 13 bases. The V and J ends lost 4 bases and 4 bases, in that order; junction bases with no gene match: 0. Germline loops: CDR1 LGHDT, CDR2 YNNKEL (reference sequence). The CDR3 length is 15 residues. CDR3 residues: CASSRTSGGTGELFF. CDR3 bases: TGTGCCAGCAGCCGGACTAGCGGGGGCACCGGGGAGCTGTTTTTT.

This rearrangement joins TRBV7-2 to TRBJ2-3, with 10 bases fitting TRBD2. Germline CDR1 and CDR2: SGHTA and FQGNSA. Trimming at V came to 1 base and at J to 0 bases, leaving 4 bases not matched to a gene. This CDR3 is 17 amino acids long. The DNA of the CDR3 is TGTGCCAGCAGCTTAGTCCCACTAGCGGGGAGCACAGATACGCAGTATTTT. Protein product: CASSLVPLAGSTDTQYF.

The CDR3 DNA reads as TGTGCCAGCAGTTACTCGGGACAGGGTTTTAATTCACCCCTCCACTTT. Protein: CASSYSGQGFNSPLHF. V usage is TRBV6-5 and J usage is TRBJ1-6; 9 bases align to TRBD1. The length of the CDR3 is 16 residues. Germline trimming cut 0 bases from V and 6 bases from J; bases unmatched to any gene: 3. Germline V gene sequence: CDR1 MNHEY, CDR2 SVGAGI.

The chain uses TRBV29-1 and TRBJ2-3; 11 bases line up with TRBD2. Per germline, CDR1 SQVTM and CDR2 ANQGSEA. V dropped 2 bases and J dropped 2; count of bases not matched to a gene: 9. The CDR3 is 17 residues long. CDR3 protein: CSVETPGSGGDTDTQYF. CDR3 in DNA: TGCAGCGTTGAAACCCCGGGTAGCGGGGGGGACACAGATACGCAGTATTTT.

This clone was found a few times. This rearrangement joins TRBV5-1 to TRBJ2-3; D remains ambiguous. The germline V gene has CDR1 SGHRS and CDR2 YFSETQ. V lost 0 bases to trimming and J lost 4 bases, with 6 bases between them. The CDR3 runs to 13 residues. CDR3 residues: CASSLGTSDTQYF. The CDR3 bases are TGCGCCAGCAGCTTGGGCACATCAGATACGCAGTATTTT.

The chain joins TRBV12-3 or TRBV12-4 to TRBJ2-7, with no clear D. The CDR3 runs to 13 residues. Trimming left V 6 bases short and J 3 bases short, with 12 bases between. The CDR3 spells CASSQVAGYEQYF. DNA of the CDR3: TGTGCCAGCAGCCAAGTGGCAGGCTACGAGCAGTACTTC.

This chain uses TRBV10-3 with TRBJ1-1, with 9 nucleotides matching TRBD1. Per germline, CDR1 ENHRY and CDR2 SYGVKD. Unmatched junction bases numbered 5, after V lost 0 bases and J lost 6 bases. The CDR3 has 15 amino acids. This chain's CDR3 is CAISESGTGRAEAFF. The CDR3, as DNA: TGTGCCATCAGTGAGTCTGGGACAGGGAGGGCTGAAGCTTTCTTT.

The chain links TRBV29-1 to TRBJ2-3, with 7 bases fitting TRBD1. The germline CDR1 and CDR2 sequences are SQVTM and ANQGSEA. The CDR3 extends over 12 amino acids. Germline trimming cut 5 bases from V and 3 bases from J; bases unmatched to any gene: 2. The CDR3 coding sequence is TGCAGCGTTATCAGGGGGACAGATACGCAGTATTTT. It is translated as CSVIRGTDTQYF.

The gene calls are TRBV18 and TRBJ1-5, with 8 bases aligning to TRBD1. Losses at the gene ends were 6 bases for V and 3 bases for J; bases not matched to a gene: 10. Germline lookup yields CDR1 KGHSH and CDR2 LQKENI. The CDR3 has 16 residues. CDR3 in DNA: TGTGCCAGCTCGCCATCCGGGACAGGCTTCAATCAGCCCCAGCATTTT. Protein sequence: CASSPSGTGFNQPQHF.

The CDR3 loop reads CASSLEGLGLNSYNEQFF. Here the CDR3 DNA reads TGCGCCAGCAGCTTGGAGGGACTAGGTCTAAACTCCTACAATGAGCAGTTCTTC. V is TRBV5-1 and J is TRBJ2-1; 8 positions agree with TRBD2. This CDR3 comprises 18 residues. Germline loops: CDR1 SGHRS, CDR2 YFSETQ. With V trimmed by 0 bases and J by 0 bases, 8 bases remained unmatched.